Below, one T cell receptor (beta chain) is given with its context. This CDR3 has 17 residues. V was trimmed by 3 bases and J by 7 bases, leaving 22 bases between them. CDR1 is KGHSH and CDR2 is LQKENI in the germline V gene. Per the original methods: Amplification from reference gene primers served as the basis for estimated nucleated cell counts. Sequencing used immunoSEQ multiplex PCR; TCRdb keeps in-frame clones, though not all of them. V, J and clone size are those of that table, while D and trimming were read from the DNA. The data hold over 250,000 clones, with approximately 83% observed a single time. These data belong to a study of blood T cell repertoires in COVID-19. Study summary: Specimens from acute and convalescent COVID-19 originated in the United States, Italy and Spain. T cells, B-cell-depleted T cells, or PBMCs provided the cDNA or gDNA that served as material.

The receptor comes from a woman aged 65 to 85 with acute or convalescent COVID-19. V usage is TRBV18 and J usage is TRBJ2-1, with no clear D. The sequencing sample was made of peripheral blood. Here the CDR3 DNA reads TGTGCCAGCTCACCGTATATGAGGAACGCCCTTTTGAATGAGCAGTTCTTC. This encodes CASSPYMRNALLNEQFF. The full variable domain, its missing parts supplied by reference TRBV18 and TRBJ2-1, is NAGVMQNPRHLVRRRGQEARLRCSPMKGHSHVYWYRQLPEEGLKFMVYLQKENIIDESGMPKERFSAEFPKEGPSILRIQQVVRGDSAAYFCASSPYMRNALLNEQFFGPGTRLTVL.